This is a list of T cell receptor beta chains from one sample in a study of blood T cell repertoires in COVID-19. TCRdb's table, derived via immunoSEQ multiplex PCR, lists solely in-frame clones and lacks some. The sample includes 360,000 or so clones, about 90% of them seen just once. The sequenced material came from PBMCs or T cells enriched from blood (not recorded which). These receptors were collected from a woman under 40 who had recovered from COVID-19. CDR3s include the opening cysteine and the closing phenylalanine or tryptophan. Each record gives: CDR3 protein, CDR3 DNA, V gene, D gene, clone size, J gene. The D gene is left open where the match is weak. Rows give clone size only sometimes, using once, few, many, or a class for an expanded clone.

CDR3aa: CASSRSYRGPSNQPQHF
CDR3nt: TGTGCCAGCAGTCGATCCTACAGGGGGCCTAGCAATCAGCCCCAGCATTTT
v_gene: TRBV28
d_gene: TRBD1
abundance: once
j_gene: TRBJ1-5

CDR3aa: CASTGAGNTIYF
CDR3nt: TGTGCCAGCACAGGGGCTGGAAACACCATATATTTT
v_gene: TRBV6-5
d_gene: -
abundance: -
j_gene: TRBJ1-3

CDR3aa: CASRDRRAEAFF
CDR3nt: TGTGCCAGCAGGGACAGGCGGGCTGAAGCTTTCTTT
v_gene: TRBV3-1/TRBV3-2
d_gene: TRBD1
abundance: -
j_gene: TRBJ1-1

CDR3aa: CASSFGPVPGELFF
CDR3nt: TGTGCCAGCAGCTTTGGGCCCGTCCCCGGGGAGCTGTTTTTT
v_gene: TRBV7-2
d_gene: -
abundance: -
j_gene: TRBJ2-2

CDR3aa: CASSEPTQGEKLFF
CDR3nt: TGCGCCAGCAGTGAGCCCACCCAGGGTGAAAAACTGTTTTTT
v_gene: TRBV10-2
d_gene: -
abundance: -
j_gene: TRBJ1-4

CDR3aa: CASSVVGGQLNTEAFF
CDR3nt: TGTGCCAGCAGCGTAGTGGGGGGGCAGCTGAACACTGAAGCTTTCTTT
v_gene: TRBV9
d_gene: -
abundance: -
j_gene: TRBJ1-1

CDR3aa: CASSPPGTGELFF
CDR3nt: TGTGCCAGCAGTCCCCCGGGCACCGGGGAGCTGTTTTTT
v_gene: TRBV28
d_gene: -
abundance: -
j_gene: TRBJ2-2

CDR3aa: CASSLTRGGVAFF
CDR3nt: TGTGCCAGCAGCCTGACGCGGGGCGGTGTAGCTTTCTTT
v_gene: TRBV7-9
d_gene: -
abundance: -
j_gene: TRBJ1-1

CDR3aa: CASRPGHVVGYTF
CDR3nt: TGTGCCAGCAGACCTGGACATGTGGTTGGCTACACCTTC
v_gene: TRBV6-5
d_gene: -
abundance: -
j_gene: TRBJ1-2

CDR3aa: CATSDSSTAGAFF
CDR3nt: TGTGCCACCAGTGATTCCTCGACAGCCGGAGCTTTCTTT
v_gene: TRBV24-1
d_gene: -
abundance: -
j_gene: TRBJ1-1

CDR3aa: CATSRGTSGGNNEQFF
CDR3nt: TGTGCCACCAGCAGGGGAACTAGCGGGGGAAACAATGAGCAGTTCTTC
v_gene: TRBV15
d_gene: TRBD2
abundance: -
j_gene: TRBJ2-1

CDR3aa: CASSLSQGGYGYTF
CDR3nt: TGTGCCAGCAGTTTGTCACAGGGTGGCTATGGCTACACCTTC
v_gene: TRBV6-5
d_gene: -
abundance: -
j_gene: TRBJ1-2

CDR3aa: CASSNREPNTEAFF
CDR3nt: TGTGCCAGTAGTAACAGGGAACCGAACACTGAAGCTTTCTTT
v_gene: TRBV19
d_gene: -
abundance: -
j_gene: TRBJ1-1

CDR3aa: CASETSGSYEQYF
CDR3nt: TGTGCCAGCGAGACTAGCGGGAGTTACGAGCAGTACTTC
v_gene: TRBV3-1/TRBV3-2
d_gene: TRBD2
abundance: once
j_gene: TRBJ2-7

CDR3aa: CASSRDSYEQYF
CDR3nt: TGTGCCAGCAGTCGGGACTCCTACGAGCAGTACTTC
v_gene: TRBV12-3/TRBV12-4
d_gene: -
abundance: -
j_gene: TRBJ2-7

CDR3aa: CASSLTGLAAYEQYF
CDR3nt: TGTGCCAGCAGCCTAACAGGACTAGCGGCTTACGAGCAGTACTTC
v_gene: TRBV4-2
d_gene: TRBD2
abundance: -
j_gene: TRBJ2-7

CDR3aa: CSVGITGATNEKLFF
CDR3nt: TGCAGCGTTGGTATAACGGGTGCAACTAATGAAAAACTGTTTTTT
v_gene: TRBV29-1
d_gene: -
abundance: once
j_gene: TRBJ1-4

CDR3aa: CASSYSQGIDYGYTF
CDR3nt: TGTGCCAGCAGTTACTCACAGGGGATTGACTATGGCTACACCTTC
v_gene: TRBV6-5
d_gene: TRBD1
abundance: -
j_gene: TRBJ1-2

CDR3aa: CASSPLTGGNQPQHF
CDR3nt: TGTGCCAGCAGCCCATTGACAGGGGGAAATCAGCCCCAGCATTTT
v_gene: TRBV2
d_gene: TRBD1
abundance: -
j_gene: TRBJ1-5

CDR3aa: CSVDDFMDRGLSEAFF
CDR3nt: TGCAGCGTTGATGATTTTATGGACAGGGGGCTCTCTGAAGCTTTCTTT
v_gene: TRBV29-1
d_gene: TRBD1
abundance: -
j_gene: TRBJ1-1

CDR3aa: CASSTVGEGRNEQFF
CDR3nt: TGTGCCAGCAGCACCGTGGGGGAGGGCCGAAATGAGCAGTTCTTC
v_gene: TRBV5-6
d_gene: TRBD2
abundance: -
j_gene: TRBJ2-1

CDR3aa: CASSSGQGGGETQYF
CDR3nt: TGCGCCAGCAGCAGTGGACAGGGGGGGGGAGAGACCCAGTACTTC
v_gene: TRBV4-1
d_gene: TRBD1
abundance: -
j_gene: TRBJ2-5

CDR3aa: CAISEALAGNNEQFF
CDR3nt: TGTGCCATCAGTGAGGCCTTAGCGGGGAACAATGAGCAGTTCTTC
v_gene: TRBV10-3
d_gene: TRBD2
abundance: -
j_gene: TRBJ2-1

CDR3aa: CASSLGLQGTYDEQYF
CDR3nt: TGTGCCAGCAGCTTAGGACTACAGGGGACTTACGACGAGCAGTACTTC
v_gene: TRBV11-2
d_gene: -
abundance: few
j_gene: TRBJ2-7

CDR3aa: CASSLAQGVRNEQYF
CDR3nt: TGTGCCAGCAGCTTAGCGCAGGGGGTAAGGAACGAGCAGTACTTC
v_gene: TRBV11-2
d_gene: TRBD1
abundance: -
j_gene: TRBJ2-7

CDR3aa: CASSLTGGWRQPQHF
CDR3nt: TGTGCCAGCAGTTTGACAGGGGGCTGGCGGCAGCCCCAGCATTTT
v_gene: TRBV2
d_gene: TRBD1
abundance: -
j_gene: TRBJ1-5

CDR3aa: CASSFPAAGDNEQYF
CDR3nt: TGTGCCAGCAGCTTCCCCGCGGCGGGGGATAACGAGCAGTACTTC
v_gene: TRBV7-9
d_gene: TRBD2
abundance: -
j_gene: TRBJ2-7

CDR3aa: CSVADRSTEAFF
CDR3nt: TGCAGCGTTGCCGACAGGAGCACTGAAGCTTTCTTT
v_gene: TRBV29-1
d_gene: -
abundance: -
j_gene: TRBJ1-1